This TCR beta chain was captured by sequencing in a study of CD8 T cells in Susac syndrome. Healthy donors formed controls matched for age and sex. Through negative isolation, CD4+ and CD8+ T cells were obtained, while TEMRA cells were enriched using FACS. About 0.5 to 1 ug RNA was reverse transcribed with random hexamers. Coverage of TCR beta CDR3 amplification by immunoSEQ multiplex PCR extended to 54 Vbeta and 13 Jbeta. TCRdb recomputed calls from the immunoSEQ multiplex PCR reads with MiXCR, one row per CDR3 protein. The data hold 40,000 to 55,000 distinct CDR3 sequences, with 80% to 95% observed a single time. The CDR3 spans 14 residues. The ends were cut back, 0 bases at V and 0 bases at J, with 6 bases in the middle. CDR1 MGHRA and CDR2 YSYEKL come from the germline V gene.

The sequence came from a human donor in good health. This rearrangement joins TRBV4-1 to TRBJ2-7; the D is unclear. Sequencing input: CD8+ T cells from PBMCs. This CDR3 reads CASSQEPGSYEQYF. In nucleotides, the CDR3 is TGCGCCAGCAGCCAAGAACCTGGCTCCTACGAGCAGTACTTC.